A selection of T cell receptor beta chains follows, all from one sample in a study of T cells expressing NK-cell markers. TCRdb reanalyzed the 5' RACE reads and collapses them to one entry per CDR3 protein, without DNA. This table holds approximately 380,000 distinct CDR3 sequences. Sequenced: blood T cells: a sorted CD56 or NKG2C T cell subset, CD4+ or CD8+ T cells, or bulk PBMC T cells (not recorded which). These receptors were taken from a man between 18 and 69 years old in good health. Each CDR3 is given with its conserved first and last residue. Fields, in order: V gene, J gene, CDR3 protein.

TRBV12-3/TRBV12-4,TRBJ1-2,CASSPRGGFYGYTF
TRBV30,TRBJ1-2,CAWSGSWGLGGYTF
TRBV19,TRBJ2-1,CASSKLAIDTYNEQFF
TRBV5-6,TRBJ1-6,CASSRLRIRNSPLHF
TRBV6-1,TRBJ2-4,CASSPDPARAKNIQYF
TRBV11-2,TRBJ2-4,CASSLEVLYRGAKNIQYF
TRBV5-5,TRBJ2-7,CASRNRESSYEQYF
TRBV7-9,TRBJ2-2,CAGTGHPNTGELFF
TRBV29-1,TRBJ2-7,CSVAGGQGAPRQYF
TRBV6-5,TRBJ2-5,CASSYSLAGGMGTQYF
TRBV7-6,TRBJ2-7,CASSPRGGPGSREQYF
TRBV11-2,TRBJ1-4,CASSPRKGSFTSTNEKLFF
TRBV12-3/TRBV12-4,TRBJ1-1,CASSLWGHGNTEAFF
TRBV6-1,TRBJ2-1,CASRPLTGGGLNEQFF
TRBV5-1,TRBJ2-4,CASSLAFGENIQYF
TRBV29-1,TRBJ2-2,CSDRGRSGELFF
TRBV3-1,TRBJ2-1,CASSPGGDSGYNEQFF
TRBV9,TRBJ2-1,CASSVHSGGSYNEQFF
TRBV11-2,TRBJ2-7,CASSLVNEQYF
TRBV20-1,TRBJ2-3,CSARDYEGTDTQYF
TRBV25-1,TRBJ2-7,CASTDTRESYEQYF
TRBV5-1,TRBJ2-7,CASSSGQGGSYEQYF
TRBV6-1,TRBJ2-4,CASTSTSAKNIQYF
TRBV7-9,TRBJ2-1,CASSPPGGRFNEQFF
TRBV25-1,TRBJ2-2,CASSAGQGRAGELFF
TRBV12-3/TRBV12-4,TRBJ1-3,CASSLGDRFGNTIYF
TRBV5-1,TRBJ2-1,CASSLKAGSGWNEQFF
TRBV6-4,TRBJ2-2,CASSPQGGTNTGELFF
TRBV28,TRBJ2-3,CASSKGATDTQYF
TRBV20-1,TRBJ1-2,CSARSGRNWDYGYTF
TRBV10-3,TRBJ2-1,CAISDRARGSTYNEQFF
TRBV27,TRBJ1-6,CASSLSQGQSLHF
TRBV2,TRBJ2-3,CASSSGVGRTQYF
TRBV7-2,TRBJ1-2,CASSAPGQGAWGYTF
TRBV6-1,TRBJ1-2,CASMRTATNYGYTF
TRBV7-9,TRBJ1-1,CASKVGGAGEAFF
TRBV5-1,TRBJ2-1,CASRTGLPLLHNEQFF
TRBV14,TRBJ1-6,CASSPGVSNSPLHF
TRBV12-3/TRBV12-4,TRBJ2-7,CASSPVFRENEQYF
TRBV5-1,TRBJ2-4,CASSYGLEANIQYF
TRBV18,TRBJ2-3,CASSPRRRTGGVGDTQYF
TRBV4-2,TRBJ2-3,CASSQAQFTDTQYF
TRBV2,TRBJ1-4,CASSDRTGAAEKLFF
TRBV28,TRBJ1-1,CASSRGGTEVPFF
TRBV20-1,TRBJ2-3,CSAIPDLVPSSTDTQYF
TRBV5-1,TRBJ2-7,CASRSGSSYEQYF
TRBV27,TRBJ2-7,CASGALPGQGTYEQYF
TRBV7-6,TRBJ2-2,CASSLRAGNGELFF
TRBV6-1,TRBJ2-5,CASSVAGTGGLETQYF
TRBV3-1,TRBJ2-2,CASSQRQGTGELFF
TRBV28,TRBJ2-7,CASKGVHEQYF
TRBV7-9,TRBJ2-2,CASSFFQSTAGELFF
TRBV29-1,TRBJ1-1,CTGTGVNTEAFF
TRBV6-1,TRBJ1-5,CASSPGARGDQPQHF